A selection of T cell receptor beta chains follows, all from one sample in a study of blood T cells in healthy people across ages. From the 5' RACE reads, TCRdb called clonotypes with MiXCR, one entry per CDR3 protein. Of around 500,000 distinct CDR3 sequences detected, about 27% appear once; the ten largest clones hold approximately 3.3%. This same sample was also taken into another study, of T cells of mothers and their children.

The sample was blood. The receptors were sampled from a boy between 2 and 10 years old in good health. The CDR3 runs from the conserved cysteine through the conserved F or W. Fields, in order: CDR3 DNA, CDR3 protein, clone size, D gene, CDR3 length, V gene, J gene. A D gene is named only where the DNA matches it firmly. Size tells how often a clone was seen (once, few, many) or the class of an expanded clone, and some rows leave it out.

cdr3_nt: TGTGCCAGCAGCCAAGATCGCCAGCTATATGGCTACACCTTC
cdr3_aa: CASSQDRQLYGYTF
clone_size: few
d_call: -
cdr3_length: 14
v_call: TRBV4-2
j_call: TRBJ1-2

cdr3_nt: TGTGCCAGCAGTGGAGGCCACAATGAGCAGTTCTTC
cdr3_aa: CASSGGHNEQFF
clone_size: few
d_call: -
cdr3_length: 12
v_call: TRBV2
j_call: TRBJ2-1

cdr3_nt: TGTGCCAGCTCACCACCGGCCCAGGGCGAATATGGCTACACCTTC
cdr3_aa: CASSPPAQGEYGYTF
clone_size: few
d_call: -
cdr3_length: 15
v_call: TRBV18
j_call: TRBJ1-2

cdr3_nt: TGCGCCAGCAGCTTGGAACCGGGACAGGGTCATCAGCCCCAGCATTTT
cdr3_aa: CASSLEPGQGHQPQHF
clone_size: -
d_call: TRBD1
cdr3_length: 16
v_call: TRBV5-1
j_call: TRBJ1-5

cdr3_nt: TGTGCCAGCAGCTTAACCGGGACGGTTGGGTCTGAGCAGTACTTC
cdr3_aa: CASSLTGTVGSEQYF
clone_size: -
d_call: -
cdr3_length: 15
v_call: TRBV9
j_call: TRBJ2-7

cdr3_nt: TGTGCCAGCAGTTACTCCCTCGGGGCCAAAAACATTCAGTACTTC
cdr3_aa: CASSYSLGAKNIQYF
clone_size: few
d_call: -
cdr3_length: 15
v_call: TRBV6-2/TRBV6-3
j_call: TRBJ2-4

cdr3_nt: TGCAGTGCCTGGCCCCCCAGCGGGGGGGAATCTAGCACAGATACGCAGTATTTT
cdr3_aa: CSAWPPSGGESSTDTQYF
clone_size: few
d_call: TRBD2
cdr3_length: 18
v_call: TRBV20-1
j_call: TRBJ2-3

cdr3_nt: TGTGCCAGCAGCACTAGACAGAACACTGAAGCTTTCTTT
cdr3_aa: CASSTRQNTEAFF
clone_size: few
d_call: -
cdr3_length: 13
v_call: TRBV12-3/TRBV12-4
j_call: TRBJ1-1

cdr3_nt: TGTGCCAGCAGTTACTCCGATAGCGGGGGGGCTAGAGAGACCCAGTACTTC
cdr3_aa: CASSYSDSGGARETQYF
clone_size: few
d_call: TRBD2
cdr3_length: 17
v_call: TRBV6-6
j_call: TRBJ2-5

cdr3_nt: TGTGCCAGCAGGCCCGACAGGGCAACTAATGAAAAACTGTTTTTT
cdr3_aa: CASRPDRATNEKLFF
clone_size: few
d_call: TRBD1
cdr3_length: 15
v_call: TRBV2
j_call: TRBJ1-4

cdr3_nt: TGTGCCAGCAGCTTGGGGGGCGCGACTGAAAAACTGTTTTTT
cdr3_aa: CASSLGGATEKLFF
clone_size: few
d_call: -
cdr3_length: 14
v_call: TRBV7-9
j_call: TRBJ1-4

cdr3_nt: TGTGCCAGCAGCGACCCCAGGGGACAAAACGAAAAACTGTTTTTT
cdr3_aa: CASSDPRGQNEKLFF
clone_size: few
d_call: -
cdr3_length: 15
v_call: TRBV25-1
j_call: TRBJ1-4

cdr3_nt: TGCAGTGCCCAGAGGGGGGGCGCGGTGCAGTTCTTC
cdr3_aa: CSAQRGGAVQFF
clone_size: many
d_call: -
cdr3_length: 12
v_call: TRBV20-1
j_call: TRBJ2-1

cdr3_nt: TGTGCCACCCAAAAAAGAGGGGAGCAGTACTTC
cdr3_aa: CATQKRGEQYF
clone_size: -
d_call: -
cdr3_length: 11
v_call: TRBV13
j_call: TRBJ2-7

cdr3_nt: TGCAGTGCTATTATGGGAAATTCTGGAAACACCATATATTTT
cdr3_aa: CSAIMGNSGNTIYF
clone_size: many
d_call: -
cdr3_length: 14
v_call: TRBV20-1
j_call: TRBJ1-3

cdr3_nt: TGTGCCAGCAGCTGGACTAGCGGGAGCAATGAGCAGTTCTTC
cdr3_aa: CASSWTSGSNEQFF
clone_size: few
d_call: TRBD2
cdr3_length: 14
v_call: TRBV7-9
j_call: TRBJ2-1

cdr3_nt: TGTGCCAGCAGTTCACCCGGGACAGATGAAGAGACCCAGTACTTC
cdr3_aa: CASSSPGTDEETQYF
clone_size: -
d_call: TRBD1
cdr3_length: 15
v_call: TRBV27
j_call: TRBJ2-5

cdr3_nt: TGTGCCAGCAGCGCTTTAACAGGGGGCGGAGAGGAGACCCAGTACTTC
cdr3_aa: CASSALTGGGEETQYF
clone_size: medium-sized
d_call: TRBD1
cdr3_length: 16
v_call: TRBV9
j_call: TRBJ2-5

cdr3_nt: TGTGCCAGCAGCTTGGCAGGGCGCGAGCAGTACTTC
cdr3_aa: CASSLAGREQYF
clone_size: many
d_call: -
cdr3_length: 12
v_call: TRBV7-2
j_call: TRBJ2-7

cdr3_nt: TGCAGCGTTGACGCGGGCACCTCGGGCTATGGCTACACCTTC
cdr3_aa: CSVDAGTSGYGYTF
clone_size: -
d_call: -
cdr3_length: 14
v_call: TRBV29-1
j_call: TRBJ1-2

cdr3_nt: TGTGCCAGCAGTGGGGACAGGGATGAAGCTTTCTTT
cdr3_aa: CASSGDRDEAFF
clone_size: -
d_call: TRBD1
cdr3_length: 12
v_call: TRBV2
j_call: TRBJ1-1

cdr3_nt: TGCGCCAGCGGCGAGCGGGAGGCCTACAATGAGCAGTTCTTC
cdr3_aa: CASGEREAYNEQFF
clone_size: -
d_call: TRBD2
cdr3_length: 14
v_call: TRBV5-1
j_call: TRBJ2-1

cdr3_nt: TGTGCCAGCAGCTTATTGAGACTAGCGGGGGAACCCACAGATACGCAGTATTTT
cdr3_aa: CASSLLRLAGEPTDTQYF
clone_size: few
d_call: TRBD2
cdr3_length: 18
v_call: TRBV7-9
j_call: TRBJ2-3

cdr3_nt: TGTGCCACCTCCGGGGCTAGCGGGGGCGTGAGCTCCTACAATGAGCAGTTCTTC
cdr3_aa: CATSGASGGVSSYNEQFF
clone_size: -
d_call: TRBD2
cdr3_length: 18
v_call: TRBV10-3
j_call: TRBJ2-1

cdr3_nt: TGTGCCAGCAGCGTACAGGACAGGGGTTACTATGGCTACACCTTC
cdr3_aa: CASSVQDRGYYGYTF
clone_size: few
d_call: TRBD1
cdr3_length: 15
v_call: TRBV9
j_call: TRBJ1-2

cdr3_nt: TGCAGTGCTCTTAGGGGGCAGTATAACTATGGCTACACCTTC
cdr3_aa: CSALRGQYNYGYTF
clone_size: once
d_call: TRBD1
cdr3_length: 14
v_call: TRBV20-1
j_call: TRBJ1-2

cdr3_nt: TGTGCCAGCTCACCAGAGTACAACTATGGCTACACCTTC
cdr3_aa: CASSPEYNYGYTF
clone_size: few
d_call: -
cdr3_length: 13
v_call: TRBV18
j_call: TRBJ1-2

cdr3_nt: TGCGCCAGCAGCCTTGGCACAGGGCTCAATGAGCAGTTCTTC
cdr3_aa: CASSLGTGLNEQFF
clone_size: -
d_call: -
cdr3_length: 14
v_call: TRBV5-1
j_call: TRBJ2-1

cdr3_nt: TGTGCCGCCGGGGGATTGTCAGGAGAAAAACTGTTTTTT
cdr3_aa: CAAGGLSGEKLFF
clone_size: few
d_call: -
cdr3_length: 13
v_call: TRBV6-5
j_call: TRBJ1-4

cdr3_nt: -
cdr3_aa: CASSSSTNTEAFF
clone_size: few
d_call: -
cdr3_length: 13
v_call: TRBV6-2/TRBV6-3
j_call: TRBJ1-1

cdr3_nt: TGTGCCATCAGTGAGACTCGCTCTGCGGGCACCGGGGAGCTGTTTTTT
cdr3_aa: CAISETRSAGTGELFF
clone_size: few
d_call: -
cdr3_length: 16
v_call: TRBV10-3
j_call: TRBJ2-2

cdr3_nt: TGTGCCAGCAGCCAAGGATTGGTCTATGGCTACACCTTC
cdr3_aa: CASSQGLVYGYTF
clone_size: few
d_call: -
cdr3_length: 13
v_call: TRBV3-1
j_call: TRBJ1-2

cdr3_nt: TGCGCCAGCAGTGTTGTATCGGCCGGGGAGCTGTTTTTT
cdr3_aa: CASSVVSAGELFF
clone_size: few
d_call: -
cdr3_length: 13
v_call: TRBV5-1
j_call: TRBJ2-2

cdr3_nt: TGTGCCTGGAGTGGGACACTAGTGACGCACGAGCAGTACTTC
cdr3_aa: CAWSGTLVTHEQYF
clone_size: -
d_call: -
cdr3_length: 14
v_call: TRBV30
j_call: TRBJ2-7

cdr3_nt: TGTGCCAGCAGTTTATCACTAGGTAGTATTGAGACCCAGTACTTC
cdr3_aa: CASSLSLGSIETQYF
clone_size: -
d_call: -
cdr3_length: 15
v_call: TRBV27
j_call: TRBJ2-5

cdr3_nt: TGTGCCAGCAGTGTGGTCGGGCAGGCCAACTACGAGCAGTACTTC
cdr3_aa: CASSVVGQANYEQYF
clone_size: once
d_call: -
cdr3_length: 15
v_call: TRBV6-1
j_call: TRBJ2-7

cdr3_nt: TGTGCCAGCAGCCCCCGGACAGGACAGGGCGAGCAGTACTTC
cdr3_aa: CASSPRTGQGEQYF
clone_size: -
d_call: TRBD1
cdr3_length: 14
v_call: TRBV7-6
j_call: TRBJ2-7

cdr3_nt: TGTGCCAGCAGTCCCTCGAGAAACATTCAGTACTTC
cdr3_aa: CASSPSRNIQYF
clone_size: few
d_call: -
cdr3_length: 12
v_call: TRBV27
j_call: TRBJ2-4

cdr3_nt: TGTGCCACCAGCAGAGTAGGGCCCCAAGAGACCCAGTACTTC
cdr3_aa: CATSRVGPQETQYF
clone_size: -
d_call: -
cdr3_length: 14
v_call: TRBV15
j_call: TRBJ2-5

cdr3_nt: TGTGCCAGCAGTTTAGAGGGACACAATCAGCCCCAGCATTTT
cdr3_aa: CASSLEGHNQPQHF
clone_size: -
d_call: -
cdr3_length: 14
v_call: TRBV12-3/TRBV12-4
j_call: TRBJ1-5

cdr3_nt: TGTGCCAGCAGTGAGGACAGGGAAGGCTACACCTTC
cdr3_aa: CASSEDREGYTF
clone_size: many
d_call: TRBD1
cdr3_length: 12
v_call: TRBV2
j_call: TRBJ1-2

cdr3_nt: TGTGCCATCTGCCAGGGCAGCTCTGGGGCCAACGTCCTGACTTTC
cdr3_aa: CAICQGSSGANVLTF
clone_size: few
d_call: -
cdr3_length: 15
v_call: TRBV10-3
j_call: TRBJ2-6

cdr3_nt: TGTGCCAGCAGCCTTGGACAGGGAGGGAACTATGGCTACACCTTC
cdr3_aa: CASSLGQGGNYGYTF
clone_size: -
d_call: TRBD1
cdr3_length: 15
v_call: TRBV11-2
j_call: TRBJ1-2

cdr3_nt: TGCGCCAGCAGCGCGGGCGGAAAAGATCAGCCCCAGCATTTT
cdr3_aa: CASSAGGKDQPQHF
clone_size: -
d_call: -
cdr3_length: 14
v_call: TRBV5-1
j_call: TRBJ1-5

cdr3_nt: TGTGCCAGCAGCGCCCAGGGCGGCGGCTACACCTTC
cdr3_aa: CASSAQGGGYTF
clone_size: few
d_call: -
cdr3_length: 12
v_call: TRBV9
j_call: TRBJ1-2

cdr3_nt: TGCAGCGTTGAAGCTGCCGGGACAGGGTATAACTATGGCTACACCTTC
cdr3_aa: CSVEAAGTGYNYGYTF
clone_size: few
d_call: TRBD1
cdr3_length: 16
v_call: TRBV29-1
j_call: TRBJ1-2

cdr3_nt: TGTGCCATCAGAGACACCCGATATCGGGAGTACTTC
cdr3_aa: CAIRDTRYREYF
clone_size: -
d_call: -
cdr3_length: 12
v_call: TRBV10-3
j_call: TRBJ2-5

cdr3_nt: TGTGCCAGCAGTATAGTAGCGGGAGTAGGGGCCAAAAACATTCAGTACTTC
cdr3_aa: CASSIVAGVGAKNIQYF
clone_size: -
d_call: TRBD2
cdr3_length: 17
v_call: TRBV12-3/TRBV12-4
j_call: TRBJ2-4